This TCR beta chain is drawn from a study of T-cell memory formation after mild COVID-19. Study overall: Largely donor-specific sequence clusters came from two donors.

TCRdb ran MiXCR on the 5' RACE reads and lists one entry per CDR3 protein. The sample holds 220,000 or so distinct CDR3 sequences, around 8.8% seen once. After removal of 6 bases from V and 0 bases from J, the junction contained 3 bases not matched to a gene. This CDR3 is built from 14 residues. Per germline, CDR1 MNHEY and CDR2 SVGEGT. The sequenced sample was PBMCs or a T cell subset sorted from them (not recorded which). V gene TRBV6-2 or TRBV6-3 combines with J gene TRBJ1-1; 8 nucleotides match TRBD1. This TCR derives from a man younger than 30 who had mild COVID-19 (a few samples of this study predate the infection). Cell type and time point are not known. DNA of the CDR3: TGTGCCAGCAGGCGGACAGGGATGAACACTGAAGCTTTCTTT. This codes for CASRRTGMNTEAFF.